Shown below are 15 T cell receptor beta chains from a single sample sequenced in a study of cytomegalovirus exposure and HLA in healthy donors. The PCR contained 60 Vbeta and 13 Jbeta primers. Assay used: immunoSEQ multiplex PCR; TCRdb lists only in-frame clones, some missing. The data show approximately 160,000 clones, around 80% seen once. The sequencing input was PBMCs. These receptors all come from a man aged 25-45 years in good health and CMV-seropositive.

This rearrangement joins TRBV19 to TRBJ2-4; 8 bases are a match to TRBD1. Germline V gene lookup returns CDR1 LNHDA and CDR2 SQIVND (reference sequence). The CDR3 loop spans 18 amino acids. The V and J ends lost 10 bases and 2 bases, in that order; junction bases with no gene match: 19. Here the CDR3 DNA reads TGTGCCACCTCCTCAATGACGGGGACAGGAGGTTCCAAAAACATTCAGTACTTC. It yields the protein CATSSMTGTGGSKNIQYF.

The J gene is TRBJ2-3, the V gene TRBV5-1; 13 positions match TRBD2. CDR1 and CDR2 from the germline V gene are SGHRS and YFSETQ. Trimming cost V 3 bases and J 3 bases; bases outside gene matches: 4. The CDR3 covers 16 residues. The DNA of the CDR3 is TGCGCCAGCAGCTCTAGGACTAGCGGGAGTACAGATACGCAGTATTTT. Protein: CASSSRTSGSTDTQYF.

This sequence joins TRBV5-6 and TRBJ1-1, with a possible D match to TRBD1 (5 bases). The V gene lost 4 bases and the J gene lost 1 base, with 14 bases spanning the gap. The germline V gene encodes CDR1 SGHDT and CDR2 YYEEEE. The CDR3 sequence is 15 residues long. CDR3 bases: TGTGCCAGCAGCGTAATCGGACACCCGAACACTGAAGCTTTCTTT. The encoded protein is CASSVIGHPNTEAFF.

The gene calls are TRBV19 and TRBJ1-4, with D possibly TRBD1 on 6 matching bases. V lost 3 bases to trimming and J lost 5 bases, with 13 bases between them. This CDR3 is 15 amino acids long. From germline, CDR1 is LNHDA and CDR2 SQIVND (reference sequence). The CDR3 DNA follows: TGTGCCAGTAGTATGCTGACAGGATCAAATGAAAAACTGTTTTTT. Translating it yields CASSMLTGSNEKLFF.

The chain uses TRBV4-1 and TRBJ2-1; TRBD1 matches 12 bases. CDR1 is MGHRA, CDR2 YSYEKL, per germline. V shed 3 bases and J 7 bases; nucleotides not matched to a gene: 13. This CDR3 comprises 18 residues. The CDR3: CASSHPGTGGVPFNEQFF. The CDR3 DNA follows: TGCGCCAGCAGCCACCCCGGGACAGGGGGCGTCCCCTTTAATGAGCAGTTCTTC.

This clone was counted only a few times. This chain connects TRBV11-2 to TRBJ2-7; no reliable D call. V dropped 1 base and J dropped 2 bases, with 6 bases sitting between them. The CDR3 totals 13 residues. Germline V gene sequence: CDR1 SGHAT, CDR2 FQNNGV. CDR3 sequence: CASSLARAYEQYF. CDR3 sequence (DNA): TGTGCCAGCAGCTTAGCTCGGGCCTACGAGCAGTACTTC.

The chain is built from TRBV29-1 and TRBJ1-1, with unresolved D. CDR3 length equals 13 residues. V was cut by 4 bases and J by 5 bases, with 14 bases left in between. Germline-derived CDR1 and CDR2 are SQVTM and ANQGSEA. The CDR3 loop reads CSVVVVLSTEAFF. For the CDR3, the DNA is TGCAGCGTTGTAGTGGTCTTATCGACTGAAGCTTTCTTT.

Here the CDR3 DNA reads TGTGCCAGCAGTGAAATACAGGGGCTTGGTGAGCAGTACTTC. Translation: CASSEIQGLGEQYF. The gene calls are TRBV6-1 and TRBJ2-7, with 7 positions matching TRBD1. V shed 2 bases and J 7 bases; nucleotides not matched to a gene: 8. Looked up from germline, CDR1 is MNHNS and CDR2 is SASEGT. The CDR3 is made up of 14 amino acids.

The J gene is TRBJ2-7, the V gene TRBV4-2; 9 bases align to TRBD1. The CDR3 covers 15 residues. The germline V gene has CDR1 LGHNA and CDR2 YNFKEQ. Germline trimming cut 5 bases from V and 0 bases from J; bases unmatched to any gene: 5. The CDR3 sequence is CASSIRQGVSYEQYF. The DNA of the CDR3 is TGTGCCAGCAGCATAAGACAGGGGGTCTCCTACGAGCAGTACTTC.

This clone occurred once. This rearrangement joins TRBV18 to TRBJ1-2; 8 bases map to TRBD1. This CDR3 has 16 residues. Unmatched junction bases numbered 8, after V lost 3 bases and J lost 2 bases. Looked up from germline, CDR1 is KGHSH and CDR2 is LQKENI. CDR3 sequence: CASSPTGDGSNYGYTF. The CDR3, as DNA: TGTGCCAGCTCACCGACAGGGGACGGGTCCAACTATGGCTACACCTTC.

This chain uses TRBV5-1 with TRBJ2-2; 7 nucleotides agree with TRBD1. J lost 1 base, V lost 4 bases, and 4 bases had no gene match. The CDR3 sequence is 15 residues long. CDR1 and CDR2 from the germline V gene are SGHRS and YFSETQ. The CDR3 is CASSRQGWNTGELFF. CDR3 nucleotides: TGCGCCAGCAGCAGACAGGGCTGGAACACCGGGGAGCTGTTTTTT.

The rearrangement joins TRBV25-1 to TRBJ1-2; D is perhaps TRBD1 (5 bases). Germline CDR1 and CDR2: MGHDK and SYGVNS. This CDR3 contains 16 residues. Trimming pared 3 bases from V and 4 bases from J, leaving 18 bases between. The CDR3 DNA is TGTGCCAGCAGTGAGACCAGAATTGGACACCTCTATGGCTACACCTTC. Translating it yields CASSETRIGHLYGYTF.

This clone was counted only a few times. The V gene is TRBV4-1, the J gene TRBJ2-1; TRBD1 agrees at 12 bases. CDR3 length equals 15 residues. Germline values: CDR1 MGHRA, CDR2 YSYEKL. The ends lost 3 bases at V and 8 bases at J; junction bases unmatched: 5. The CDR3 DNA reads as TGCGCCAGCAGCCAGGGACAGGGGGCGCTGGATGAGCAGTTCTTC. Amino acid sequence: CASSQGQGALDEQFF.

V and J are TRBV9 and TRBJ2-2; weak D call: TRBD2 (7 bases). V was trimmed by 3 bases and J by 3 bases, leaving 15 bases between them. CDR1 is SGDLS and CDR2 is YYNGEE in the germline V gene. This CDR3 has 16 residues. The CDR3 DNA is TGTGCCAGCAGCGCCCGGGGAGGGGGGGACACCGGGGAGCTGTTTTTT. Translating it yields CASSARGGGDTGELFF.

V and J are TRBV2 and TRBJ2-3, with no clear D. Trimming stripped 3 bases from V and 2 bases from J, with 9 bases between. The germline V gene has CDR1 SNHLY and CDR2 FYNNEI. The CDR3 contains 14 residues. CDR3 nucleotide sequence: TGTGCCAGCAGTGAGAGGCGGATCACAGATACGCAGTATTTT. Translation gives CASSERRITDTQYF.